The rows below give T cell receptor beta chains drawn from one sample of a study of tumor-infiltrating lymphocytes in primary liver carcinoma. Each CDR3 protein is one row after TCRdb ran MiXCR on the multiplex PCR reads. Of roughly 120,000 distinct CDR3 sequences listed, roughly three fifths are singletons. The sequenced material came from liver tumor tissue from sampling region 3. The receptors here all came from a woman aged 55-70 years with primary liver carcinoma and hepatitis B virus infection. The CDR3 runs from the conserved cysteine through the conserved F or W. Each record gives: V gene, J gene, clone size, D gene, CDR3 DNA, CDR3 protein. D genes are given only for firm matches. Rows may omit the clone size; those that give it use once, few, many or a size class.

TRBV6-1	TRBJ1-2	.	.	TGTGCCAGCAGTGTAGTGTGGGGATTCCACTATGGCTACACCTTC	CASSVVWGFHYGYTF
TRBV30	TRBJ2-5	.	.	TGTGCCTGGGAATCTACAGGCCCACGTCAAAAAGGGACTCAGTACTTC	CAWESTGPRQKGTQYF
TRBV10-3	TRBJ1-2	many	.	TGTGCCATCAGTGAGAAGGGCGGCTATGGCTACACCTTC	CAISEKGGYGYTF
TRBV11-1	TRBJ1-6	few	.	TGTACCAGCAGCCGGACACTGGTTTCACCCCTCCACTTT	CTSSRTLVSPLHF
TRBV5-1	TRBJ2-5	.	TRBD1	TGCGCCAGCAGTTACAGGGGGGCAGAGACCCAGTACTTC	CASSYRGAETQYF
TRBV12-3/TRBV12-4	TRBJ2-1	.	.	TGTGCCAGCACCTATCAGCAGGAGAGCAATGAGCAGTTCTTC	CASTYQQESNEQFF
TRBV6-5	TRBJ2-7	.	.	TGTGCCAGCACTTATAAAGGCTACACCTACGAGCAGTACTTC	CASTYKGYTYEQYF
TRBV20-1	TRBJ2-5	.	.	TGCAGTGCTCGCCCCAGCGGGTACCAAGAGGCCCAGTACTTC	CSARPSGYQEAQYF
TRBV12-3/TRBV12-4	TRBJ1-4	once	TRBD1	TGTGCCAGCAGATCGGGGAGATACGGGACAGGCGAAAAACTGTTTTTC	CASRSGRYGTGEKLFF
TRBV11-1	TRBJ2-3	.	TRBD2	TGTGCCAGCAGCTTAGCGTTAGCGGGAGGACCTGGCACAGGTAAGCAGTATTTT	CASSLALAGGPGTGKQYF
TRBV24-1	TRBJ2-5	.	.	TGTGCCACCAGTGATCCCAGGGAGCGGGTGAAGACCCAGTACTTC	CATSDPRERVKTQYF
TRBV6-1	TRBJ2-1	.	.	TGTGCCAGCGGTGAACCAACAGATGGGCAGTTCTTC	CASGEPTDGQFF
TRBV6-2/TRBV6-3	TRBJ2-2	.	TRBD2	TGTGCCAGCAGTTATCTTAGCGGGAGGGCCAAGGGGGAGCTATTTTTT	CASSYLSGRAKGELFF
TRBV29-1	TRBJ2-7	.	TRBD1	TGCAATGTTAGGACAGGAACCTACGAGCAGTACTTC	CNVRTGTYEQYF
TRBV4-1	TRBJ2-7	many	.	TGCGCCAGCAGCCAAGAAGGAATGGATTACGAGCAGTACTTC	CASSQEGMDYEQYF
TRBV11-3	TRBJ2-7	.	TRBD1	TGTGCCAACAGCCTGGGGACAGGGGGCAACTACGAGCAGTACTTC	CANSLGTGGNYEQYF
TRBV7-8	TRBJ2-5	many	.	TGTGCCAGCAGCTCCGGTCCTTTTGAGTTGGAGACCCAGTACTTC	CASSSGPFELETQYF
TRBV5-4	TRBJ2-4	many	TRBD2	TGTGCCAGCAGCATACACCTAGCGGGAGCCAAAAACATTCAGTACTTC	CASSIHLAGAKNIQYF
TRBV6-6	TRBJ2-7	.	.	TGTGCCAGCAGTTACTCTGTGGGGGCAGCTATCTACGAGCAGTACTTC	CASSYSVGAAIYEQYF
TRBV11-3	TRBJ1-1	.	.	TGTGCCAGCGGCTTAATCCCGAACACTGAAGCTTTCTTT	CASGLIPNTEAFF
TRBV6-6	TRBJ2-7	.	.	TGTGCCAGTAGTTACTCTACGACGACACTCACCTACGAGCAGTACTTC	CASSYSTTTLTYEQYF
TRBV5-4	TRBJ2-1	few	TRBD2	TGTGCCAGCAGCTTGAAGCTGGCGGGAGGGTACAATGAGCGGTTCTTC	CASSLKLAGGYNERFF
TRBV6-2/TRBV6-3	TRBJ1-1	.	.	TGTGCCAGCAGTGACGGACATGGGTCGTACACTGAAGCTCTCTTT	CASSDGHGSYTEALF
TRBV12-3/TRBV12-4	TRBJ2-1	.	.	TGTGCCAGCACCGATCAGTGGGAGAGCAATGGGCAGTTCTTC	CASTDQWESNGQFF
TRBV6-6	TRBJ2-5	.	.	TGTGCCAGCAGTTACTCCAGAGAGGCACAGTACTTC	CASSYSREAQYF
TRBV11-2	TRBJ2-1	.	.	TGTGCCAGCAGTCCGGGCTCGAGGTATAGGGAGCGGATCTTC	CASSPGSRYRERIF
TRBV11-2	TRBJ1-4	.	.	TGTGCCAGCAGCTTACCTGGGGCTGAAAAACTGTTTTTT	CASSLPGAEKLFF
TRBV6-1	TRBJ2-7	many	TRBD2	TGTGCCAGCAGTGCTGAGACTAGCGGGAGCTACGAGCAGTACTTC	CASSAETSGSYEQYF
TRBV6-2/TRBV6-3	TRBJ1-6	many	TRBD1	TGTGCCAGCAGTCTAGACAGGGGATCGAGTTCACCCCTCCACTTT	CASSLDRGSSSPLHF
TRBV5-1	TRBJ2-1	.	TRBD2	TGCGCCAGCAGCTTGGTAGGGACTAGCGAATTCTTC	CASSLVGTSEFF
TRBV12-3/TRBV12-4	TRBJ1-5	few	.	TGTGCCAGCAGTTTCAGTCCACAGATAAGCAGTCAGCCCCAGCATTTT	CASSFSPQISSQPQHF
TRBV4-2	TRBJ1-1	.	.	TGTGCCAGGAGTCGTACACGCGATAACACTGAAGCTTTCTTT	CARSRTRDNTEAFF
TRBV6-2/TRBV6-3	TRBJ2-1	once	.	TGTGCCAGCAGGGTGACCGCAAACAATAAGGAGTTCTTC	CASRVTANNKEFF
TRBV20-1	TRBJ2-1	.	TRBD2	TGCAGTGCTAGTGGTAGCGGGAGGGCCATCGGGACCGATGAGCAGTTCTTC	CSASGSGRAIGTDEQFF
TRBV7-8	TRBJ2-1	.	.	TGTACCAGCAGCCCCCGTCAGGCACTCTCCTACAATGAGCAGTTCTTC	CTSSPRQALSYNEQFF
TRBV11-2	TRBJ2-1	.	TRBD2	TGTGCCAACAGCTTAGCGGGAGGACTGCTTGAGCAGTTCTTC	CANSLAGGLLEQFF
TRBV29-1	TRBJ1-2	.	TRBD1	TGCAGCGTTGAGGACAGGGGCTATGGCCATATCTTC	CSVEDRGYGHIF
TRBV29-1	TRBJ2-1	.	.	TGCGGCGTCTCGGTGGGGTATGAGCAGTTCTTC	CGVSVGYEQFF
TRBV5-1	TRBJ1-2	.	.	TGCACCAGCAGAGCGCCCGACAAGACCTATGGCTACACCTTC	CTSRAPDKTYGYTF
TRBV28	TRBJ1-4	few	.	TGTGCCAGCAGTCCCCCGAGAGGAAAACTGCTTTTT	CASSPPRGKLLF
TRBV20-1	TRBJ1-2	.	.	TGCAGTGCTAGCGGGGGGGAGACCTATGGCTACACCTTC	CSASGGETYGYTF
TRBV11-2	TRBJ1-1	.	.	TGTGCCAGCAGCTTAAACTCCTCAGGGAACACTGAAGCCTTATTT	CASSLNSSGNTEALF
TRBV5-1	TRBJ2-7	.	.	TGCGCCAGCAGCCGGGTCATTGAACCCTACGAGCAGTACTTC	CASSRVIEPYEQYF
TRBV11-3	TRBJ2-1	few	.	TGTGCCAGCAGCTTGGCGGGAACGGTCAATGAGCAGTTCTTC	CASSLAGTVNEQFF
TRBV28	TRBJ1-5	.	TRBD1	TGTGCCAGCAGTTTCCGACAGGGGAGGCAGCCCCAGCATTTT	CASSFRQGRQPQHF
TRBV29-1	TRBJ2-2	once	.	TGCAGGGTTGTTGCCAGCCCGAACACCGGGGAGCTGTTTTTT	CRVVASPNTGELFF
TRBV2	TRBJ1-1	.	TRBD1	TGTGCCAGCAGTGGAAGGGGGCGAACTGAAGCTTTCTTT	CASSGRGRTEAFF
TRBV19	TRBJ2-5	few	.	TGTGCCAGTAGCAAACGAACCACCGGGACTGGGGAGACCCAGTACTTC	CASSKRTTGTGETQYF
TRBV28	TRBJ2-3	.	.	TGTGCCGACAGTTGGGGCAGCGCAGATACGCAGTATTTT	CADSWGSADTQYF
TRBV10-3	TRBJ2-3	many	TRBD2	TGTGCCATCAGGCAGGGAGGGACAGATACGCAGTATTTT	CAIRQGGTDTQYF
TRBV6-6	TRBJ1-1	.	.	TGTGCCAGCAGTTCCGGACAGTTAAACATTGAAGCTTTCTTC	CASSSGQLNIEAFF
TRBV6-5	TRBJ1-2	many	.	TGTGCCAGCAGCAGCGAGCCCGAAGCTAATGGCTACACCTTC	CASSSEPEANGYTF
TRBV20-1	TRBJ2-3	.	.	TGCAGTGCTGGAGATCCCAGCAAGGGGGGAGATACGCAGTATTTT	CSAGDPSKGGDTQYF
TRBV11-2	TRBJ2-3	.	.	TGTGCCAGCAGGGACCAAAAAGATACGCAGTGTTTT	CASRDQKDTQCF
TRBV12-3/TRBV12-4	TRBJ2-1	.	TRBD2	TGTGCCAGCAGGCTTTGTACTAGCGGTTACAATGAGCAGTTCTTC	CASRLCTSGYNEQFF
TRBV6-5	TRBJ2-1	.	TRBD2	TGTGCCAGCAATTTGGCGGGTAGCGGGTCCTACAATGAGCGGTTCTTC	CASNLAGSGSYNERFF
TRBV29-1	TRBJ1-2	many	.	TGCAGCGTTGAACAGAACTATGGCTACACCTTC	CSVEQNYGYTF
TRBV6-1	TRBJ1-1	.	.	TGTGCCAGCAGTGAAGTTGGGATGTCGCCCAACTTT	CASSEVGMSPNF
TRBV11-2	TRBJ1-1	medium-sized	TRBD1	TGTGCCAGCAGCTTACGTGGACAGGGAGACACTGAAGCTTTCTTT	CASSLRGQGDTEAFF